This T cell receptor (beta chain) was obtained from a study of blood T cell repertoires in COVID-19. In the study overall: From the United States, Italy and Spain came samples of acute and convalescent COVID-19.

Assay: immunoSEQ multiplex PCR; the TCRdb copy retains only in-frame clones and omits some. Here the sample spans 70,000 to 95,000 clones, about 91% being singletons. Trimming cost V 4 bases and J 3 bases; bases outside gene matches: 8. CDR1 is LGHNA, CDR2 YSLEER, per germline. This CDR3 region has 17 residues. The TCR originated in a woman of 80 years or more with active COVID-19. This chain uses TRBV4-3 with TRBJ2-2; 10 bases line up with TRBD2. The material sequenced was peripheral blood. The CDR3 DNA follows: TGCGCCAGCAGCCCAAACCGAGCGGGAGGGTACACCGGGGAGCTGTTTTTT. This translates into CASSPNRAGGYTGELFF.